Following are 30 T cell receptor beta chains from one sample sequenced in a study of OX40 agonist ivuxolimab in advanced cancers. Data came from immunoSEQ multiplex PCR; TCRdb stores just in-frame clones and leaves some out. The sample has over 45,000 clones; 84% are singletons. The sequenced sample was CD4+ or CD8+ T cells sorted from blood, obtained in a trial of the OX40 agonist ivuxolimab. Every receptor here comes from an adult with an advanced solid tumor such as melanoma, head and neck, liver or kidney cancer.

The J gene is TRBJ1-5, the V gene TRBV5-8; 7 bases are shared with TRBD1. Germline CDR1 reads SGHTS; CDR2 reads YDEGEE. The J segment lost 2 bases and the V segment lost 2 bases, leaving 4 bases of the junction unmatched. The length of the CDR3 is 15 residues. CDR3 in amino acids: CASSFGQVGNQPQHF. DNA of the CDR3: TGTGCCAGCAGCTTCGGACAGGTGGGCAATCAGCCCCAGCATTTT.

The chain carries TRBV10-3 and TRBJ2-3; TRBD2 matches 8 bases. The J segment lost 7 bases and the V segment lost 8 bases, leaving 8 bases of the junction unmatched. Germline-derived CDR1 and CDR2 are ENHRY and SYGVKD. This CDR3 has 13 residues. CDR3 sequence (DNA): TGTGCCATCGCGGCGGGGGGTAAAAATACGCAGTATTTT. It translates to CAIAAGGKNTQYF.

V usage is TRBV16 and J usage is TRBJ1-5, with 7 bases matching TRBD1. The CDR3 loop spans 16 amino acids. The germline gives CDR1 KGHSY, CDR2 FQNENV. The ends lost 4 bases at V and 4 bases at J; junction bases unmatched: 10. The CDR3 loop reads CASSPPGMTGNQPQHF. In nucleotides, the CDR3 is TGTGCCAGCAGCCCCCCAGGGATGACAGGGAATCAGCCCCAGCATTTT.

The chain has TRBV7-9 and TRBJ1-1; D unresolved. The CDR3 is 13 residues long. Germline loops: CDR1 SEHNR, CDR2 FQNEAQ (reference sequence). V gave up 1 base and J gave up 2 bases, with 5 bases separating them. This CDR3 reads CASSLVANTEAFF. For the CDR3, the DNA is TGTGCCAGCAGCTTAGTAGCTAACACTGAAGCTTTCTTT.

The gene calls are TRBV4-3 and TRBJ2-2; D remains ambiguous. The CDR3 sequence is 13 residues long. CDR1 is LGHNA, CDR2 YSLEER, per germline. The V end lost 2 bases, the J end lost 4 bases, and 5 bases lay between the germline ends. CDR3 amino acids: CASSQLSTGELFF. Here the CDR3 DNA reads TGCGCCAGCAGCCAACTCAGCACCGGGGAGCTGTTTTTT.

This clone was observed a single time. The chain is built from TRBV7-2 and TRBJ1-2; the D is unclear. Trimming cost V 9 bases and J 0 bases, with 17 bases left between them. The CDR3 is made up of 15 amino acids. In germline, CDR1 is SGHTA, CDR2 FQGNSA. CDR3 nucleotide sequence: TGTGCCAGAGAGTCAGAGAGTTTAGCTAACTATGGCTACACCTTC. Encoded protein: CARESESLANYGYTF.

The CDR3 DNA sequence: TGTGCCATCAGTGATCGGGAGGGGCTCGGCTCCTACGAGCAGTACTTC. Translation: CAISDREGLGSYEQYF. The gene calls are TRBV10-3 and TRBJ2-7; the match to TRBD2 covers 8 bases. Per the germline V gene, CDR1 is ENHRY and CDR2 is SYGVKD. CDR3 length equals 16 residues. V lost 3 bases and J lost 0; bases outside the gene matches: 7.

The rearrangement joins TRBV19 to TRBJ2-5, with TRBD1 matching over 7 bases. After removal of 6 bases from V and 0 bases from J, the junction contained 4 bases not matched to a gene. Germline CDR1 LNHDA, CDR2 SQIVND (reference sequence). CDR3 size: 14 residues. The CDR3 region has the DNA TGTGCCAGTAGCCTGGGACAGAACCAAGAGACCCAGTACTTC. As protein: CASSLGQNQETQYF.

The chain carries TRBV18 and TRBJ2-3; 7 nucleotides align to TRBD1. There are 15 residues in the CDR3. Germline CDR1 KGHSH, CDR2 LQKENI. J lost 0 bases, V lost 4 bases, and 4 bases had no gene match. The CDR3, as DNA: TGTGCCAGCTCACGACAGGGAGCTAGCACAGATACGCAGTATTTT. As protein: CASSRQGASTDTQYF. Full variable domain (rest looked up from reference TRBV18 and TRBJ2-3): NAGVMQNPRHLVRRRGQEARLRCSPMKGHSHVYWYRQLPEEGLKFMVYLQKENIIDESGMPKERFSAEFPKEGPSILRIQQVVRGDSAAYFCASSRQGASTDTQYFGPGTRLTVL.

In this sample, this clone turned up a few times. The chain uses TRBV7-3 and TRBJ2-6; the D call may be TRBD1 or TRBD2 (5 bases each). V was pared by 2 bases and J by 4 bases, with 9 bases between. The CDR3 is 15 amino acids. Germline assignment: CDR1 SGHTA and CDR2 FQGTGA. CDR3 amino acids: CASSLSGTGANVLTF. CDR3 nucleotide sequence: TGTGCCAGCAGCTTATCGGGGACCGGGGCCAACGTCCTGACTTTC.

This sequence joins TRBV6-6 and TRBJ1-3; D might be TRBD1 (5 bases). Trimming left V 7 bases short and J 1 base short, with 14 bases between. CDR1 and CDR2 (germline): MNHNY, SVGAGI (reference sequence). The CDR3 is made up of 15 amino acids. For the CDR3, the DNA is TGTGCCAGCACGACTCCGCGACAGTCTGGAAACACCATATATTTT. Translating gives CASTTPRQSGNTIYF.

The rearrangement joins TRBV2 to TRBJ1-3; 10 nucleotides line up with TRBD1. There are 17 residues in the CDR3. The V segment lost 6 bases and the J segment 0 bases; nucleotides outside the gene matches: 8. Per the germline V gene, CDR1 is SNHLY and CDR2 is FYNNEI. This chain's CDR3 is CASRTGGYGISGNTIYF. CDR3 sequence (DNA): TGTGCCAGCAGGACAGGGGGCTACGGTATCTCTGGAAACACCATATATTTT. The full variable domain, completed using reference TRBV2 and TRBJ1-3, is EPEVTQTPSHQVTQMGQEVILRCVPISNHLYFYWYRQILGQKVEFLVSFYNNEISEKSEIFDDQFSVERPDGSNFTLKIRSTKLEDSAMYFCASRTGGYGISGNTIYFGEGSWLTVV.

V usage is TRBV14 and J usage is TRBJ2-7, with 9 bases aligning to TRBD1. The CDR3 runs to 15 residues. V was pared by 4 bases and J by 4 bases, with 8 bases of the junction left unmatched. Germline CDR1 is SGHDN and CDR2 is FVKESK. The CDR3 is CASSLTGTGWYEQYF. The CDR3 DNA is TGTGCCAGCAGCCTCACCGGGACAGGGTGGTACGAGCAGTACTTC.

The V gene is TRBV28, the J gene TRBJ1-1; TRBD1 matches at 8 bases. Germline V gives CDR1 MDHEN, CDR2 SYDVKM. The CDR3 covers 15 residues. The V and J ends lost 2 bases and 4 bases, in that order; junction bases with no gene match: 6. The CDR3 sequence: CASSLGTGRGTEAFF. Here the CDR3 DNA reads TGTGCCAGCAGTTTAGGGACAGGTCGGGGCACTGAAGCTTTCTTT.

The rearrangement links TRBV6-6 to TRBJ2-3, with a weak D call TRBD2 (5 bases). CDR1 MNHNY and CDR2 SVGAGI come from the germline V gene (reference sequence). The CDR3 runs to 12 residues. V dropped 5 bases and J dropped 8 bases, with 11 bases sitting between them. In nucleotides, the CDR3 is TGTGCCAGCAGTCTCCGGACTGGTACGCAGTATTTT. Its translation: CASSLRTGTQYF.

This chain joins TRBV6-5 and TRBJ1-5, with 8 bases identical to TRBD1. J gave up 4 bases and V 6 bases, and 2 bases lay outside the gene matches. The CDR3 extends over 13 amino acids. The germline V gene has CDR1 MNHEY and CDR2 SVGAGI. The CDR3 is CASSYRGNQPQHF. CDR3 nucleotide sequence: TGTGCCAGCAGCTACAGGGGGAATCAGCCCCAGCATTTT.

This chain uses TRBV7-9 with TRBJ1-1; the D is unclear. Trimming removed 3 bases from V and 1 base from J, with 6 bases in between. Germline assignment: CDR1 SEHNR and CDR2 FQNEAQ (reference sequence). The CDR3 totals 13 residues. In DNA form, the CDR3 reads TGTGCCAGCAGCTTGTTACAGAACACTGAAGCTTTCTTT. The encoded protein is CASSLLQNTEAFF.

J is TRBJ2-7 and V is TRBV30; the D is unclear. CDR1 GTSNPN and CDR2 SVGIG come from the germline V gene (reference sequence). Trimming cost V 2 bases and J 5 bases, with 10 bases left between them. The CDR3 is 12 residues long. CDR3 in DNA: TGTGCCTGGAGTACAGCAGCCCACGAGCAGTACTTC. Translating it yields CAWSTAAHEQYF.

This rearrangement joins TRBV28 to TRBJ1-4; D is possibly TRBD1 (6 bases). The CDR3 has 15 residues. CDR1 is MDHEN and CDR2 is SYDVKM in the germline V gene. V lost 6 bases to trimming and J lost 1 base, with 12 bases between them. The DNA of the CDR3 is TGTGCCAGCAGCCACCGGGGGCGAACTAATGAAAAACTGTTTTTT. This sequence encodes CASSHRGRTNEKLFF.

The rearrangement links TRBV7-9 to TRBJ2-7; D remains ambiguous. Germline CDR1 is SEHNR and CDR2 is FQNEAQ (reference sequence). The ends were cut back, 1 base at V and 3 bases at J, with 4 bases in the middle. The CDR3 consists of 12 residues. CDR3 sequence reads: CASSLGFYEQYF. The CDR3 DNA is TGTGCCAGCAGCTTAGGTTTCTACGAGCAGTACTTC.

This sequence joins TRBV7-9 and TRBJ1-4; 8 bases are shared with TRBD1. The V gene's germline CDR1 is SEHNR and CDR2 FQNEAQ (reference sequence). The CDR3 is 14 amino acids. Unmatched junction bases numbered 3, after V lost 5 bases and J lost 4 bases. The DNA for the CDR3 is TGTGCCAGCAGCCAGGGACAGGTTAATGAAAAACTGTTTTTT. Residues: CASSQGQVNEKLFF.

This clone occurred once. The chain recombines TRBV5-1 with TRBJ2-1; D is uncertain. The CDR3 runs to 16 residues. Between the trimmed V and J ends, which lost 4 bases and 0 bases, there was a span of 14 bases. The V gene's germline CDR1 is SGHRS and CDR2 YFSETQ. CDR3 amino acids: CASSQDWAVSYNEQFF. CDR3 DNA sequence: TGCGCCAGCAGCCAAGACTGGGCAGTCTCCTACAATGAGCAGTTCTTC.

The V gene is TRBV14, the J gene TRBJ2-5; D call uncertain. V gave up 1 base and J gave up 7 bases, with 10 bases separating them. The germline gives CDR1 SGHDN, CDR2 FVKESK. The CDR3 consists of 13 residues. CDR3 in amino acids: CASSQGDVGTQYF. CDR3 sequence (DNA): TGTGCCAGCAGCCAAGGTGATGTGGGGACCCAGTACTTC.

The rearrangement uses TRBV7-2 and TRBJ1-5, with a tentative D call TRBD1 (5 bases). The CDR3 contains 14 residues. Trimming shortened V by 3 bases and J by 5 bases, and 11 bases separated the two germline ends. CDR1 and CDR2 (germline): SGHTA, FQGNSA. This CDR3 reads CASSFGGADQPQHF. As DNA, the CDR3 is TGTGCCAGCAGCTTTGGAGGGGCTGATCAGCCCCAGCATTTT.

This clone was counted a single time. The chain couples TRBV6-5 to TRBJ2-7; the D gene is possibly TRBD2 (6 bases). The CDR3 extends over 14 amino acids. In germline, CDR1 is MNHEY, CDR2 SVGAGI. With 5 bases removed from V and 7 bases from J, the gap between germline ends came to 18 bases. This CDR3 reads CASSTGDFLGEQYF. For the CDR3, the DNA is TGTGCCAGCAGTACCGGGGACTTCCTAGGAGAGCAGTACTTC.

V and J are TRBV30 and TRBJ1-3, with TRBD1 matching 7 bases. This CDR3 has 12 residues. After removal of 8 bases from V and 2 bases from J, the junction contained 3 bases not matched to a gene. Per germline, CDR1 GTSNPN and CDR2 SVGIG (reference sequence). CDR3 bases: TGTGCCCGAGGGACAGCTGGAAACACCATATATTTT. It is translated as CARGTAGNTIYF.

Here the CDR3 DNA reads TGTGCCAGCAGCTTACGGACTAGCGCAAGCTACGAGCAGTACTTC. This gives the protein CASSLRTSASYEQYF. V gene TRBV7-9 combines with J gene TRBJ2-7; 9 bases fit TRBD2. There are 15 residues in the CDR3. Per germline, CDR1 SEHNR and CDR2 FQNEAQ (reference sequence). The V segment lost 2 bases and the J segment 3 bases; nucleotides outside the gene matches: 5.

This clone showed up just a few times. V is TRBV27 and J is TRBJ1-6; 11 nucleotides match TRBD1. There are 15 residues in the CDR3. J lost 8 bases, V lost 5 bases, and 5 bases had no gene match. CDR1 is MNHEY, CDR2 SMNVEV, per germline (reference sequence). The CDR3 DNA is TGTGCCAGCAGTCCGGGGACAGGGGGGTATTCACCCCTCCACTTT. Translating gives CASSPGTGGYSPLHF.

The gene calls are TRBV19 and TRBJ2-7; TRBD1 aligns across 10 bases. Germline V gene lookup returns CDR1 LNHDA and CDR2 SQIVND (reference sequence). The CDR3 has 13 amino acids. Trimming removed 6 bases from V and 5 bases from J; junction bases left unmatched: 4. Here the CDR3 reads CASSRQGADEQYF. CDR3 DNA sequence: TGTGCCAGTAGCCGACAGGGGGCGGACGAGCAGTACTTC.

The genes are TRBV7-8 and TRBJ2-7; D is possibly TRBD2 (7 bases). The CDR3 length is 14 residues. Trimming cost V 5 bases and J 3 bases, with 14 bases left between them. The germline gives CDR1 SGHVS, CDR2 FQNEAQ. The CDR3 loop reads CASSMGGPLYEQYF. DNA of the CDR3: TGTGCCAGCAGCATGGGGGGGCCGCTCTACGAGCAGTACTTC.